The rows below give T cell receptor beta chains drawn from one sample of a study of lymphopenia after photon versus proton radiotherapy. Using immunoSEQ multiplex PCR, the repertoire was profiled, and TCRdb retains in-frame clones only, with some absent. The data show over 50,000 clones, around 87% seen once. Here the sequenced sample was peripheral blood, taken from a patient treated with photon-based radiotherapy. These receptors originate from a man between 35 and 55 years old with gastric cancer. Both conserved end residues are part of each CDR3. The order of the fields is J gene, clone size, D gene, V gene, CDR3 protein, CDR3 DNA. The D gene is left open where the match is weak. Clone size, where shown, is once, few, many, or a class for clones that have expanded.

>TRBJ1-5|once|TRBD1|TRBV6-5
CASSYSGTGNQPQHF
TGTGCCAGCAGTTACTCCGGGACAGGCAATCAGCCCCAGCATTTT
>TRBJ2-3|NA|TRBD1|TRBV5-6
CASSPRDRVSTDTQYF
TGTGCCAGCAGCCCCCGGGACAGGGTCAGCACAGATACGCAGTATTTT
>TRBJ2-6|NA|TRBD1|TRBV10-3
CAIQSRTGDYGGANVLTF
TGTGCCATCCAATCCCGGACAGGGGATTATGGTGGGGCCAACGTCCTGACTTTC
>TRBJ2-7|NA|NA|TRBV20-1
CSAQEVHEQYF
TGCAGTGCGCAGGAGGTCCACGAGCAGTACTTC
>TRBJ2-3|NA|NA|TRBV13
CASSLTSTDTQYF
TGTGCCAGCAGCTTAACTAGCACAGATACGCAGTATTTT
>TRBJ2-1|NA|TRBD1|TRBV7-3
CASSPQGMSSYNEQFF
TGTGCCAGCAGCCCACAGGGGATGAGCTCCTACAATGAGCAGTTCTTC
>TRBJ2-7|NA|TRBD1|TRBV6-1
CASCYGQEVYEQYF
TGTGCCAGCTGCTACGGACAGGAGGTCTACGAGCAGTACTTC
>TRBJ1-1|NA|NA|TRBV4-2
CASSHGPSEAFF
TGTGCCAGCAGCCATGGGCCATCGGAAGCTTTCTTT
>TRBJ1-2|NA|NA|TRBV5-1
CASSLGQGANYGYTF
TGCGCCAGCAGCTTGGGGCAGGGTGCTAACTATGGCTACACCTTC
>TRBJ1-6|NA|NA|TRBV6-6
CASSFGGSYNSPLHF
TGTGCCAGCAGTTTCGGCGGCTCCTATAATTCACCCCTCCACTTT
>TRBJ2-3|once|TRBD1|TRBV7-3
CASSSGQGFPTDTQYF
TGTGCCAGCAGCTCGGGACAGGGGTTTCCCACAGATACGCAGTATTTT
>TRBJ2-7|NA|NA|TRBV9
CASSVGSGPGEQYF
TGTGCCAGCAGCGTAGGATCAGGGCCGGGGGAGCAGTACTTC
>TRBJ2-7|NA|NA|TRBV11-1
CASSLVRTGVEQYF
TGTGCCAGCAGCTTAGTCAGGACCGGAGTAGAGCAGTACTTC
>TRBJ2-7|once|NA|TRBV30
CAWVKEGGTAPDEQYF
TGTGCCTGGGTTAAGGAGGGTGGGACCGCTCCTGACGAGCAGTACTTC
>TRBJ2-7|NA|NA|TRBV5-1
CASSLGGSSSYEQYF
TGCGCCAGCAGCTTGGGGGGCTCGAGCTCCTACGAGCAGTACTTC
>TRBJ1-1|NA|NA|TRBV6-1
CAGDVASMGTEAFF
TGTGCCGGCGATGTGGCCTCCATGGGAACTGAAGCTTTCTTT